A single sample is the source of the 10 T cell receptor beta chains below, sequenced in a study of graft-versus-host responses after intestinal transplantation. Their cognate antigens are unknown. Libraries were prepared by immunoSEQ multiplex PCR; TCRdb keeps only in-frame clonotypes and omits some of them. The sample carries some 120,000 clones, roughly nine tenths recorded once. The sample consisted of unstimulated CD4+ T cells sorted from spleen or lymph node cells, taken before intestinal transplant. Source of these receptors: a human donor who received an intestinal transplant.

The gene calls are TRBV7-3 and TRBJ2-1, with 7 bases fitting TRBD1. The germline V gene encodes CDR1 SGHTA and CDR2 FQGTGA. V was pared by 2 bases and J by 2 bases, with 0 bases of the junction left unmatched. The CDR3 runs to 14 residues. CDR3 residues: CASSLQGAYNEQFF. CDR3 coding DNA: TGTGCCAGCAGCTTACAGGGGGCCTACAATGAGCAGTTCTTC.

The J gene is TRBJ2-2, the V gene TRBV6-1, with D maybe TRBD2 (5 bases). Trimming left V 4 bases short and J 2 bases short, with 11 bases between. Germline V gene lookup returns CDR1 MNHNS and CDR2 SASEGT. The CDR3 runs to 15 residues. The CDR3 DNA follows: TGTGCCAGCAGTGGTCGTGAGGGCAACACCGGGGAGCTGTTTTTT. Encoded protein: CASSGREGNTGELFF.

The CDR3 reads CASRLRTYNEQFF. The CDR3, as DNA: TGTGCCAGCAGACTCCGGACATACAATGAGCAGTTCTTC. This chain uses TRBV6-1 with TRBJ2-1; TRBD1 might be the D (5 bases). Between the trimmed V and J ends, which lost 6 bases and 4 bases, there was a span of 10 bases. CDR1 is MNHNS, CDR2 SASEGT, per germline. The CDR3 sequence is 13 residues long.

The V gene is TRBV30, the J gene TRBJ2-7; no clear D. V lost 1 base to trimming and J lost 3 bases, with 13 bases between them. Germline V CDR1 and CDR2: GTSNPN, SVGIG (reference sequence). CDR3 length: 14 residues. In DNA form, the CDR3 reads TGTGCCTGGAGTGGACCGATCAGAGGCTACGAGCAGTACTTC. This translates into CAWSGPIRGYEQYF.

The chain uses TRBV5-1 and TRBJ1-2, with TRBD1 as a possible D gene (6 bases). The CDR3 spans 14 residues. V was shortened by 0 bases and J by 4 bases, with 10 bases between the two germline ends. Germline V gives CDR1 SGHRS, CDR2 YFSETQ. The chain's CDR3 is CASSLGQESYGYTF. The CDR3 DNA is TGCGCCAGCAGCTTGGGACAGGAATCCTATGGCTACACCTTC.

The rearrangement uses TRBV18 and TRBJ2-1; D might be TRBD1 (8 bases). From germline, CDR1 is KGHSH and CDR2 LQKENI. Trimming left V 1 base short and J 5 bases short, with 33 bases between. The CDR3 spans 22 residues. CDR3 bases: TGTGCCAGCTCACCACTTAGGTCTACAGGGGGGGCAAGTAAGGTGGTGGACAATGAGCAGTTCTTC. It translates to CASSPLRSTGGASKVVDNEQFF.

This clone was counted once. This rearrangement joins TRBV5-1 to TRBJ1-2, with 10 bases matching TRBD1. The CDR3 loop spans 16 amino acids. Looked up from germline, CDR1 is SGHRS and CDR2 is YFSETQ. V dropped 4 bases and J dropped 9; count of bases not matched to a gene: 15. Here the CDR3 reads CASSEGQGLNSGSYTF. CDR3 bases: TGCGCCAGCAGCGAGGGACAGGGGCTTAATTCAGGGAGCTACACCTTC.

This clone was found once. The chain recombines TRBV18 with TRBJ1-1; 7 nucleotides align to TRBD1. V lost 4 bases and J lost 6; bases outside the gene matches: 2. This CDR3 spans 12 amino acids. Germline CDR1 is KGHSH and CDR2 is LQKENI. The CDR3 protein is CASSQGAPEAFF. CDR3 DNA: TGTGCCAGCTCACAGGGGGCCCCTGAAGCTTTCTTT. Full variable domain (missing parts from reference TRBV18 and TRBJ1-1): NAGVMQNPRHLVRRRGQEARLRCSPMKGHSHVYWYRQLPEEGLKFMVYLQKENIIDESGMPKERFSAEFPKEGPSILRIQQVVRGDSAAYFCASSQGAPEAFFGQGTRLTVV.

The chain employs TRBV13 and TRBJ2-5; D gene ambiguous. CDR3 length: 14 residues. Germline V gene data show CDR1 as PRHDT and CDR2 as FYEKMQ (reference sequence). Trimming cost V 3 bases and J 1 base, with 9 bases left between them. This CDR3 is CASSLRLVQETQYF. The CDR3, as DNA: TGTGCCAGCAGCTTGAGGCTAGTCCAAGAGACCCAGTACTTC.

The CDR3 region is CASSLIPAYEQYF. CDR3 coding DNA: TGTGCCAGCAGCTTAATCCCGGCCTACGAGCAGTACTTC. The chain uses TRBV7-3 and TRBJ2-7; unclear D gene. The germline V gene encodes CDR1 SGHTA and CDR2 FQGTGA. The CDR3 contains 13 residues. V dropped 1 base and J dropped 2 bases, with 6 bases sitting between them.